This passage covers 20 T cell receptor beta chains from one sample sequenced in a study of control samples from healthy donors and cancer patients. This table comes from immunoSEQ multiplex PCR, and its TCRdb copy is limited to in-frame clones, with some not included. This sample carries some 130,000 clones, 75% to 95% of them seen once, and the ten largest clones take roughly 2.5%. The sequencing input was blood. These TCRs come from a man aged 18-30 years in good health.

CDR3: CASSDQGALGYTF. The CDR3 region has the DNA TGTGCCAGCAGTGACCAGGGGGCGCTCGGCTACACCTTC. V and J are TRBV28 and TRBJ1-2; 8 bases match TRBD1. The junction had 7 bases not matched to a gene; V was cut back by 5 bases and J by 8 bases. This CDR3 comprises 13 residues. Germline V gene data show CDR1 as MDHEN and CDR2 as SYDVKM.

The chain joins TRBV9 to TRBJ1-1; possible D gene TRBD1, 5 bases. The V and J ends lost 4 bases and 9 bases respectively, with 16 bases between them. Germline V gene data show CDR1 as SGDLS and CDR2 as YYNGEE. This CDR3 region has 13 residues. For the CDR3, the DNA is TGTGCCAGCAGCTTCCGGGGGGGAGCCCAAGCTTTCTTT. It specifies CASSFRGGAQAFF.

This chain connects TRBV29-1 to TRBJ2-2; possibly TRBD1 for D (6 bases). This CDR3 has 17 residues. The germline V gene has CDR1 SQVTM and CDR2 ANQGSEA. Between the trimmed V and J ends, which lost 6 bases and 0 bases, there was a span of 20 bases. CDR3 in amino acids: CSVEITGTPTNTGELFF. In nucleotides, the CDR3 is TGCAGCGTCGAGATTACAGGGACCCCCACGAACACCGGGGAGCTGTTTTTT.

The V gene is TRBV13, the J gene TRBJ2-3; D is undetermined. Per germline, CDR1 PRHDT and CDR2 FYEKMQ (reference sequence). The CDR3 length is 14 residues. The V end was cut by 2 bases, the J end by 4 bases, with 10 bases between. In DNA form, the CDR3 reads TGTGCCAGCAGCTTAAGATATAATTCAGATACGCAGTATTTT. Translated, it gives CASSLRYNSDTQYF.

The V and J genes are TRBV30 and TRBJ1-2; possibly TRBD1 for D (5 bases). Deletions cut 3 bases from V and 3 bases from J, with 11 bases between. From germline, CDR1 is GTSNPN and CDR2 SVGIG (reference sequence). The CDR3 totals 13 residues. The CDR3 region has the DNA TGTGCCTGGAGAAGGGACCGCTACTATGGCTACACCTTC. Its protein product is CAWRRDRYYGYTF.

In DNA form, the CDR3 reads TGTGCCAGCAGCCAAAATAGGGATGGCTACACCTTC. It codes for CASSQNRDGYTF. J is TRBJ1-2 and V is TRBV7-9; D remains ambiguous. V lost 5 bases, J lost 6 bases, and 10 bases lay in between. The CDR3 contains 12 residues. CDR1 and CDR2 from the germline V gene are SEHNR and FQNEAQ (reference sequence).

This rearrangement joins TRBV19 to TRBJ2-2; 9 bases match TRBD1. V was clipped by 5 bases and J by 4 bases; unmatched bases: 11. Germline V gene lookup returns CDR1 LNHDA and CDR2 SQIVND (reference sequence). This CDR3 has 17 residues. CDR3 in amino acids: CASSPLRGQGSTGELFF. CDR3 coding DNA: TGTGCCAGTAGTCCTCTCAGAGGACAGGGGAGCACCGGGGAGCTGTTTTTT.

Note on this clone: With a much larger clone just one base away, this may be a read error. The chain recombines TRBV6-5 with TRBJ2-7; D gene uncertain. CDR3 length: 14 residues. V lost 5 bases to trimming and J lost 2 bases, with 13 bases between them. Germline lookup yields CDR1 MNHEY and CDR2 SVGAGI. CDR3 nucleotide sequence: TGTGCCAGCAGTCAACCGACCCAGACCTACGAGCAGTACGTC. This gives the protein CASSQPTQTYEQYV.

DNA of the CDR3: TGTGCCAGCAGCTTCCGACAGGCAGCTACGGATACGCAGTATTTT. It is translated as CASSFRQAATDTQYF. J is TRBJ2-3 and V is TRBV5-4, with a weak D call TRBD1 (6 bases). CDR3 length: 15 residues. The V gene's germline CDR1 is SGHNT and CDR2 YYREEE (reference sequence). Trimming pared 2 bases from V and 6 bases from J, leaving 16 bases between.

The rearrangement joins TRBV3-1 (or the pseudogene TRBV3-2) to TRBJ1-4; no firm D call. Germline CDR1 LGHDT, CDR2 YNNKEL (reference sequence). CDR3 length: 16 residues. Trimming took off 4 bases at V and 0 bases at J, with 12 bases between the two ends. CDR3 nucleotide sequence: TGTGCCAGCAGCCTTGGGGTCGGAGCAACTAATGAAAAACTGTTTTTT. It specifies CASSLGVGATNEKLFF.

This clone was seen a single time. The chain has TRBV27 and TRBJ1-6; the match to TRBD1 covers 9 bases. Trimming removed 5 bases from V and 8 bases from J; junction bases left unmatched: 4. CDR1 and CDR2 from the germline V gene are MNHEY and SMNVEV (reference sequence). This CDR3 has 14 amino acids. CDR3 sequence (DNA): TGTGCCAGCAGTCCCAGACAGGGGGATTCACCCCTCCACTTT. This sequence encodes CASSPRQGDSPLHF.

The CDR3 region is CASRLSGSSYNEQFF. CDR3 nucleotides: TGTGCCAGCCGACTGAGCGGGAGCTCCTACAATGAGCAGTTCTTC. The gene calls are TRBV27 and TRBJ2-1; 8 bases align to TRBD2. Trimming cost V 8 bases and J 0 bases; bases outside gene matches: 6. The CDR3 spans 15 residues. CDR1 MNHEY and CDR2 SMNVEV come from the germline V gene (reference sequence).

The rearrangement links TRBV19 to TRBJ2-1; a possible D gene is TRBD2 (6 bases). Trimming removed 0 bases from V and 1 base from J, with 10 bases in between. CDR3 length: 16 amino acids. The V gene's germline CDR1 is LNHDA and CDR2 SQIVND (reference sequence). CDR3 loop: CASSIDRGKSYNEQFF. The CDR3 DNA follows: TGTGCCAGTAGTATAGATCGGGGGAAGTCCTACAATGAGCAGTTCTTC.

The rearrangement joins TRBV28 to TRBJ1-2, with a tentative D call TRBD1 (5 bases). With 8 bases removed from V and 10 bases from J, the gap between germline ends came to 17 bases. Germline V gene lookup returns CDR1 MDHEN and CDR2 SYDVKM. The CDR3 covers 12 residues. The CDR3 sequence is CASRGSKFDYTF. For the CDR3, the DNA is TGTGCCAGCCGGGGGTCTAAGTTCGACTACACCTTC.

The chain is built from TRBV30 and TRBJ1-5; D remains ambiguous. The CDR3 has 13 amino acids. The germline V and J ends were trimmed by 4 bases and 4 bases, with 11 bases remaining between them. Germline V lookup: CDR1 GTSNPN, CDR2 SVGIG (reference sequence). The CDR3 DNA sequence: TGTGCCTGGACTCCGGACGCTAATCAGCCCCAGCATTTT. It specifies CAWTPDANQPQHF.

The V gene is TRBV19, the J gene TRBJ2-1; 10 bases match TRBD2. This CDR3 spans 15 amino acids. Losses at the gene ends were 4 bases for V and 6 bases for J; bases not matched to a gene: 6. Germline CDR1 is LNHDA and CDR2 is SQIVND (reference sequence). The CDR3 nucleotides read TGTGCCAGTAGTAGGGCTAGCGGGGGTGCCAATGAGCAGTTCTTC. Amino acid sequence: CASSRASGGANEQFF.

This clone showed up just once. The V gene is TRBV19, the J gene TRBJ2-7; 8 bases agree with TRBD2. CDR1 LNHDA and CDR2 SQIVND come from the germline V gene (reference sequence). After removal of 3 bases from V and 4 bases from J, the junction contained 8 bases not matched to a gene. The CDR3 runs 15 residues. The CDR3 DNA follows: TGTGCCAGTAGTATGTCGGTTGCGGGAGGTTACGAGCAGTACGTC. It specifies CASSMSVAGGYEQYV.

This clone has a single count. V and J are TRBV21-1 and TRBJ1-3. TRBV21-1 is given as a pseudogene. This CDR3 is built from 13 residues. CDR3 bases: TGTGTCTTATCTCGGGTGGCTGGAAACACCATATATTTT. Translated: CVLSRVAGNTIYF.

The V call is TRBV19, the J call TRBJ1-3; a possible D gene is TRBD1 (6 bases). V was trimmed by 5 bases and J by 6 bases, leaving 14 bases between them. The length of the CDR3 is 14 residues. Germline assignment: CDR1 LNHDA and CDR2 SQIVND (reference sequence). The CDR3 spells CASSSRTDANTIYF. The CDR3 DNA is TGTGCCAGTAGTTCAAGGACAGACGCAAACACCATATATTTT. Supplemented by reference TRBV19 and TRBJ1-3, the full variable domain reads DGGITQSPKYLFRKEGQNVTLSCEQNLNHDAMYWYRQDPGQGLRLIYYSQIVNDFQKGDIAEGYSVSREKKESFPLTVTSAQKNPTAFYLCASSSRTDANTIYFGEGSWLTVV.

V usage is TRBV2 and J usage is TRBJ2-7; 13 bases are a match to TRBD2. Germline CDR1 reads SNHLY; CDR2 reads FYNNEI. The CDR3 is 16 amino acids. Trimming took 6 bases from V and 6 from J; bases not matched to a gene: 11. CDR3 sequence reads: CASRVWTSGRGGEQYV. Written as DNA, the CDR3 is TGTGCCAGCAGGGTGTGGACTAGCGGGAGAGGCGGCGAGCAGTACGTC.